Presented here are 20 T cell receptor beta chains from one specimen sequenced in a study of post-analysis software for immune sequencing data. Notes on the study in general: Elevated frequency relative to controls characterized a handful of TRBV segments in patients, TRBV5-6, TRBV5-1 and TRBV20-1 among them.

No antigen has been identified for these receptors. The TCR beta cDNA libraries carried unique molecular identifiers. TCRdb redid the calling of the PCR reads with MiXCR, one entry per CDR3 protein. This sample has some 890,000 distinct CDR3 sequences, with around 53% found just once. Sequenced material: blood. These receptors were collected from a girl under 18 with multiple sclerosis.

This clonotype came up a few times. The rearrangement links TRBV21-1 to TRBJ2-4; TRBD1 is the table's D call, not checked against the DNA. TRBV21-1 is termed a pseudogene. The CDR3 covers 15 residues. CDR3 residues: CASTAPKRAKNIQYF. CDR3 DNA sequence: TGTGCCAGCACTGCGCCTAAACGGGCCAAAAACATTCAGTACTTC.

The chain employs TRBV3-1 and TRBJ2-7; possibly TRBD2 for D (5 bases). From germline, CDR1 is LGHDT and CDR2 YNNKEL (reference sequence). The CDR3 runs to 14 residues. V shed 4 bases and J shed 7 bases, with 17 bases lying between them. The DNA for the CDR3 is TGTGCCAGCAGCCCCCCGGACGGGGAGAATGAGCAGTACTTC. This codes for CASSPPDGENEQYF.

This rearrangement joins TRBV2 to TRBJ2-1, with 9 bases lining up with TRBD1. With V trimmed by 8 bases and J by 4 bases, 9 bases remained unmatched. Germline CDR1 is SNHLY and CDR2 is FYNNEI. CDR3 length: 15 amino acids. CDR3 loop: CASGARGQGYNEQFF. The CDR3 DNA sequence: TGTGCCAGCGGGGCGCGAGGACAGGGGTACAATGAGCAGTTCTTC.

This sequence joins TRBV9 and TRBJ2-1; D remains ambiguous. V was cut by 4 bases and J by 12 bases, with 11 bases left in between. Germline assignment: CDR1 SGDLS and CDR2 YYNGEE. The CDR3 is made up of 11 amino acids. As DNA, the CDR3 is TGTGCCAGCAGCCCAGGTCTAGTGCAGTTCTTC. Translating gives CASSPGLVQFF.

The rearrangement uses TRBV20-1 and TRBJ2-7; 8 bases align to TRBD2. This CDR3 has 16 residues. The germline V gene encodes CDR1 DFQATT and CDR2 SNEGSKA (reference sequence). V shed 1 base, J shed 2 bases, and the junction held 10 bases outside the gene matches. This chain's CDR3 is CSARGGRLANAYEQYF. The DNA for the CDR3 is TGCAGTGCTAGAGGCGGACGACTAGCGAACGCCTACGAGCAGTACTTC.

The J gene is TRBJ2-7, the V gene TRBV6-2 or TRBV6-3; D possibly corresponds to TRBD1 (5 bases). The CDR3 loop spans 13 amino acids. V lost 0 bases to trimming and J lost 6 bases, with 9 bases between them. Germline CDR1 is MNHEY and CDR2 is SVGEGT. The CDR3 DNA reads as TGTGCCAGCAGTTACTCGAGGACATTCGAGCAGTACTTC. Its translation: CASSYSRTFEQYF.

This clonotype has more than one count but fewer than ten. The chain has TRBV7-9 and TRBJ2-7; 9 bases agree with TRBD2. The CDR3 length is 15 residues. CDR1 and CDR2 from the germline V gene are SEHNR and FQNEAQ (reference sequence). The trim removed 4 bases at V and 5 bases at J, leaving 9 bases unmatched. Here the CDR3 DNA reads TGTGCCAGCAGCTGGATGGCGGGAGGGGAGAACGAGCAGTACTTC. This encodes CASSWMAGGENEQYF.

The rearrangement links TRBV20-1 to TRBJ2-5; 7 bases fit TRBD1. The J call is in doubt because the DNA end fits TRBJ2-7 better. CDR3 size: 13 residues. Germline V gene lookup returns CDR1 DFQATT and CDR2 SNEGSKA (reference sequence). The CDR3: CSADGTGVDEQYF. The CDR3 nucleotides read TGCAGTGCCGACGGAACAGGGGTAGACGAGCAGTACTTC.

The V gene is TRBV7-6, the J gene TRBJ2-1; TRBD1 aligns across 9 bases. V lost 5 bases to trimming and J lost 6 bases; unmatched junction nucleotides: 5. Germline loops: CDR1 SGHVS, CDR2 FNYEAQ. CDR3 size: 14 residues. CDR3 DNA sequence: TGTGCCAGCAGCACCTACAGGGGGCCCAATGAGCAGTTCTTC. Translation: CASSTYRGPNEQFF.

Regarding this clonotype: Germline is not matched at one junction end, which may reflect a read error. The CDR3 loop is CACSFSTENYGYTF. CDR3 nucleotide sequence: TGTGCCTGCAGTTTCAGCACAGAGAACTATGGCTACACCTTC. This chain joins TRBV12-3 or TRBV12-4 and TRBJ1-2; D unclear. This CDR3 spans 14 amino acids.

The V and J genes are TRBV11-2 and TRBJ1-2; tentatively, D is TRBD1 (6 bases). CDR1 and CDR2 (germline): SGHAT, FQNNGV. V gave up 3 bases and J gave up 4 bases, with 18 bases separating them. This CDR3 has 16 amino acids. In DNA form, the CDR3 reads TGTGCCAGCAGCTTCCCCTCGGGGGGCAGGGGCTATGGCTACACCTTC. Its protein is CASSFPSGGRGYGYTF.

The rearrangement uses TRBV6-5 and TRBJ1-3; a possible D gene is TRBD1 (5 bases). This CDR3 spans 17 amino acids. The germline V gene has CDR1 MNHEY and CDR2 SVGAGI. The ends were cut back, 2 bases at V and 0 bases at J, with 14 bases in the middle. The CDR3: CASSYEGTRTSGNTIYF. The CDR3 DNA reads TGTGCCAGCAGTTACGAGGGGACTAGGACCTCTGGAAACACCATATATTTT.

This clonotype showed up just a few times. This chain connects TRBV5-6 to TRBJ2-5; D may match TRBD1 or TRBD2 (6 bases each). The V gene's germline CDR1 is SGHDT and CDR2 YYEEEE. CDR3 length: 14 amino acids. V shed 3 bases and J shed 4 bases, with 13 bases lying between them. CDR3 region: CASSSGALGETQYF. In DNA, the CDR3 is TGTGCCAGCAGCTCGGGGGCCCTGGGAGAGACCCAGTACTTC.

The rearrangement uses TRBV12-3 or TRBV12-4 and TRBJ2-3, with 8 positions matching TRBD2. The CDR3 is made up of 16 amino acids. After removal of 7 bases from V and 0 bases from J, the junction contained 9 bases not matched to a gene. CDR3 bases: TGTGCCAGCATCCCCCGGAGGACTAGCAGCACAGATACGCAGTATTTT. It specifies CASIPRRTSSTDTQYF.

This clonotype turned up a few times. This chain joins TRBV2 and TRBJ2-5; 9 bases are a match to TRBD1. J was trimmed by 5 bases and V by 8 bases; bases with no gene match: 12. The length of the CDR3 is 15 residues. Germline CDR1 reads SNHLY; CDR2 reads FYNNEI. As DNA, the CDR3 is TGTGCCAGCCCTCAAGCCGGACAGGGGATGGAGACCCAGTACTTC. Amino acid sequence: CASPQAGQGMETQYF.

CDR3 DNA: TGTGCCAGCACCGCCGACAGGGACGAGCAGTACTTC. The encoded protein is CASTADRDEQYF. J is TRBJ2-7 and V is TRBV28, with TRBD1 identical over 7 bases. V lost 7 bases, J lost 5 bases, and 5 bases stayed unmatched. The germline gives CDR1 MDHEN, CDR2 SYDVKM. This CDR3 contains 12 residues.

The V gene is TRBV18, the J gene TRBJ2-1; the D gene is possibly TRBD1 (6 bases). V was shortened by 5 bases and J by 7 bases, with 12 bases between the two germline ends. This CDR3 is built from 13 residues. Germline CDR1 KGHSH, CDR2 LQKENI. CDR3 region: CASSAGQPNEQFF. CDR3 DNA: TGTGCCAGCTCAGCCGGACAGCCTAATGAGCAGTTCTTC.

The chain joins TRBV10-3 to TRBJ2-3; weak D call: TRBD2 (6 bases). In germline, CDR1 is ENHRY, CDR2 SYGVKD. The V end lost 6 bases, the J end lost 6 bases, and 34 bases lay between the germline ends. This CDR3 has 20 amino acids. The CDR3 loop is CAISQRAGSPLSGRGDTQYF. The CDR3 DNA follows: TGTGCCATCAGCCAGAGGGCCGGGTCCCCCTTATCGGGACGGGGGGATACGCAGTATTTT.

This chain links TRBV6-1 with TRBJ2-7; D perhaps matches TRBD1 (5 bases). This CDR3 contains 14 residues. Germline V lookup: CDR1 MNHNS, CDR2 SASEGT. Trimming took 4 bases from V and 2 from J, leaving 12 bases between them. This CDR3 is CASSARDPPYEQYF. Here the CDR3 DNA reads TGTGCCAGCAGTGCCAGGGATCCCCCCTACGAGCAGTACTTC.

This rearrangement joins TRBV20-1 to TRBJ2-3, with a possible D match to TRBD1 (6 bases). The length of the CDR3 is 14 residues. V dropped 3 bases and J dropped 4 bases, with 14 bases sitting between them. The V gene's germline CDR1 is DFQATT and CDR2 SNEGSKA (reference sequence). The CDR3, as DNA: TGCAGTGCTAGGCCCCCGGGACAAGCAGATACGCAGTATTTT. It specifies CSARPPGQADTQYF.